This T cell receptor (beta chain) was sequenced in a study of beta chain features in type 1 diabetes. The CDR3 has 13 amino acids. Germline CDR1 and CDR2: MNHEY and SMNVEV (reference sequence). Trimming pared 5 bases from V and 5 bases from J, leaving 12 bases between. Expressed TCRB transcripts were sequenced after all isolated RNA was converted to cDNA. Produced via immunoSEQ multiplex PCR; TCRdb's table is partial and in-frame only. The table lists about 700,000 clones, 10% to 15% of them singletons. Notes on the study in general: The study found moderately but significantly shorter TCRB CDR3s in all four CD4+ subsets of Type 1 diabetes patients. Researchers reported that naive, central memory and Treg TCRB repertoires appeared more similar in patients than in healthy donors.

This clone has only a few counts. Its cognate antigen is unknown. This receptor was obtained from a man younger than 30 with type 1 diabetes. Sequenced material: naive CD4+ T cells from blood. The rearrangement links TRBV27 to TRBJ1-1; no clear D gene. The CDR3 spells CASSDPGRTEAFF. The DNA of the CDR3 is TGTGCCAGCAGTGATCCGGGAAGGACTGAAGCTTTCTTT.